The 6 T cell receptor beta chains below were found in one sample sequenced in a study of blood T cell repertoires in COVID-19. The assay was immunoSEQ multiplex PCR, and TCRdb's table has in-frame clones only and misses some. Among approximately 210,000 clones, around four fifths were seen once, and the ten largest hold 2.9%. Sequenced input: peripheral blood. The source of these receptors is a man in his fifties or sixties with active or convalescent COVID-19.

The J gene is TRBJ1-1, the V gene TRBV28; D not certain. This CDR3 contains 13 residues. The V gene lost 5 bases and the J gene lost 1 base, with 8 bases spanning the gap. The germline V gene encodes CDR1 MDHEN and CDR2 SYDVKM. This chain's CDR3 is CASSLYQNTEAFF. DNA for the CDR3: TGTGCCAGCAGTCTATATCAGAACACTGAAGCTTTCTTT.

This clone showed up just a few times. The chain carries TRBV3-1 (or the pseudogene TRBV3-2) and TRBJ2-7; 9 nucleotides match TRBD2. This CDR3 spans 18 amino acids. V shed 0 bases, J shed 1 base, and the junction held 10 bases outside the gene matches. Germline CDR1 is LGHDT and CDR2 is YNNKEL (reference sequence). CDR3 DNA sequence: TGTGCCAGCAGCCAAGATCTGAGCGCTAGCGGGGCGTCCTACGAGCAGTACTTC. This encodes CASSQDLSASGASYEQYF.

The V gene is TRBV6-1, the J gene TRBJ1-1, with a weak D call TRBD1 (6 bases). Between the trimmed V and J ends, which lost 3 bases and 0 bases, there was a span of 8 bases. CDR3 length: 14 residues. Germline CDR1 and CDR2: MNHNS and SASEGT. The CDR3 region has the DNA TGTGCCAGCAGTGATAGGGGGATGAACACTGAAGCTTTCTTT. As protein: CASSDRGMNTEAFF.

This chain joins TRBV5-1 and TRBJ1-2; 8 bases line up with TRBD1. V shed 0 bases, J shed 4 bases, and the junction held 20 bases outside the gene matches. Germline V gives CDR1 SGHRS, CDR2 YFSETQ. The CDR3 consists of 20 residues. CDR3 nucleotides: TGCGCCAGCAGCTTGGTCCCTCGGACAGGGCAAGGGAAAGGGGTCTATGGCTACACCTTC. Translation: CASSLVPRTGQGKGVYGYTF. Drawing the rest from reference TRBV5-1 and TRBJ1-2, the complete variable domain is KAGVTQTPRYLIKTRGQQVTLSCSPISGHRSVSWYQQTPGQGLQFLFEYFSETQRNKGNFPGRFSGRQFSNSRSEMNVSTLELGDSALYLCASSLVPRTGQGKGVYGYTFGSGTRLTVV.

V is TRBV10-3 and J is TRBJ2-1; maybe TRBD2 (7 bases). This CDR3 spans 16 amino acids. Trimming left V 4 bases short and J 4 bases short, with 17 bases between. Germline V lookup: CDR1 ENHRY, CDR2 SYGVKD. CDR3 bases: TGTGCCATCAGTGTCCGAGGCGGGGGCCAATACAATGAGCAGTTCTTC. As protein: CAISVRGGGQYNEQFF.

The chain has TRBV11-2 and TRBJ1-2; the D gene is possibly TRBD1 (6 bases). Trimming took 0 bases from V and 1 from J, leaving 12 bases between them. CDR3 length equals 16 residues. Germline CDR1 and CDR2: SGHAT and FQNNGV. The CDR3 region is CASSLDGGQDNYGYTF. DNA for the CDR3: TGTGCCAGCAGCTTAGACGGGGGGCAGGATAACTATGGCTACACCTTC.